This entry is about one TCR beta chain. This entry comes from a study of blood T cells in healthy people across ages. Next came a second PCR, run for about 7 to 12 cycles, which used a sample-barcoded 5' primer along with a J-beta primer mix. Individual samples furnished no less than 3 million CDR3-containing paired-end reads apiece. From the 5' RACE reads, TCRdb called clonotypes with MiXCR, one entry per CDR3 protein. Here the sample spans roughly 1,300,000 distinct CDR3 sequences, approximately 59% being singletons. V lost 7 bases to trimming and J lost 5 bases; unmatched junction nucleotides: 6. This CDR3 comprises 14 residues. Researchers report isolating at least 6.5 million PBMCs per sample.

Sequenced input: blood. The V call is TRBV12-3 or TRBV12-4, the J call TRBJ1-4, with TRBD1 matching 8 bases. The receptor was derived from a man younger than 35 in good health. CDR3 residues: CASTSDRANEKLFF. Written as DNA, the CDR3 is TGTGCCAGCACCTCGGACAGGGCAAATGAAAAACTGTTTTTT.